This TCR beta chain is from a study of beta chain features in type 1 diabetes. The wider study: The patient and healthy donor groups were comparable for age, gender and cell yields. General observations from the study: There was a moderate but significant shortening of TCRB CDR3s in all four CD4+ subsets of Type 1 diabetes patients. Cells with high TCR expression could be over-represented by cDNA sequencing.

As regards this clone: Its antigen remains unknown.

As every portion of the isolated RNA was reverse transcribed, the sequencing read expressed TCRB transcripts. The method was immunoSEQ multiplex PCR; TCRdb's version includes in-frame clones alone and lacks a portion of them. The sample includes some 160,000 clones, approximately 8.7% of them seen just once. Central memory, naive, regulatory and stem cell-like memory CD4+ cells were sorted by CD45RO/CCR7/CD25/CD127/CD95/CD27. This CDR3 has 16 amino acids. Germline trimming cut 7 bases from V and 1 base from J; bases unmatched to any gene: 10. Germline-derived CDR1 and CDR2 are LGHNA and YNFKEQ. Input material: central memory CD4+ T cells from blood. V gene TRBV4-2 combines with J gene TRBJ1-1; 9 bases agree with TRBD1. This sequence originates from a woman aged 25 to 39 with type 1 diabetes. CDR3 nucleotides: TGTGCCAGCAACAGACTACAGGGGGCGAAGAACACTGAAGCTTTCTTT. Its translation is CASNRLQGAKNTEAFF.